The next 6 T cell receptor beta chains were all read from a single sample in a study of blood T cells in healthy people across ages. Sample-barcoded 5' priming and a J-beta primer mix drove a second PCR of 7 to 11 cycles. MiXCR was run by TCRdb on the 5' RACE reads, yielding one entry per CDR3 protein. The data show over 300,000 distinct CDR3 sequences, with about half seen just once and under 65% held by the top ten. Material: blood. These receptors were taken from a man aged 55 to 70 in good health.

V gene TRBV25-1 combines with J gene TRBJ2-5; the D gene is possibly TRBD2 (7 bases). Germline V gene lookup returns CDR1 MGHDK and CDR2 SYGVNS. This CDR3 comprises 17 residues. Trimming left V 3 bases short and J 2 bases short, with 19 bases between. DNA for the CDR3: TGTGCCAGCAGTGATCATAGGGGGGGGCCTTATCAAGAGACCCAGTACTTC. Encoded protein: CASSDHRGGPYQETQYF.

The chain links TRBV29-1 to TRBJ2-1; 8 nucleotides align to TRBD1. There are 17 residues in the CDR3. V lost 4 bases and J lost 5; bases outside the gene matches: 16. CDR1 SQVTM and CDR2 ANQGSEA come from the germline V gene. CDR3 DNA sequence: TGCAGCGTTGCATCCAGGGGGCCCCAACTTCGCAACAATGAGCAGTTCTTC. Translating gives CSVASRGPQLRNNEQFF.

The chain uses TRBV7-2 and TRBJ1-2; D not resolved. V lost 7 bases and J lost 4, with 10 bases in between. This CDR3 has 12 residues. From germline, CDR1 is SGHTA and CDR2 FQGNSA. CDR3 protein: CASTSKFYGYTF. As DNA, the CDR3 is TGTGCCAGCACCTCTAAATTCTATGGCTACACCTTC. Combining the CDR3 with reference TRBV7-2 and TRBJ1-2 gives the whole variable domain GAGVSQSPSNKVTEKGKDVELRCDPISGHTALYWYRQSLGQGLEFLIYFQGNSAPDKSGLPSDRFSAERTGGSVSTLTIQRTQQEDSAVYLCASTSKFYGYTFGSGTRLTVV.

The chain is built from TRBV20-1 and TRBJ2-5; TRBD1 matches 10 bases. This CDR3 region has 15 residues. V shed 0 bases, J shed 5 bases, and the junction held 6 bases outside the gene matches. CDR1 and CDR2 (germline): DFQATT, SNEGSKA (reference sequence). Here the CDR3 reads CSARDLDRGQETQYF. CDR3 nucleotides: TGCAGTGCTAGAGATCTTGACAGGGGGCAGGAGACCCAGTACTTC.

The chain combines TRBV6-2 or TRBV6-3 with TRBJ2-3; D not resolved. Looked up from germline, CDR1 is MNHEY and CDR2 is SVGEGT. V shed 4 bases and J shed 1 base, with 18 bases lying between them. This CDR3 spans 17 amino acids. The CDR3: CASSSFIGRHRTDTQYF. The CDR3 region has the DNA TGTGCCAGCAGTTCTTTTATTGGTCGACACCGCACAGATACGCAGTATTTT.

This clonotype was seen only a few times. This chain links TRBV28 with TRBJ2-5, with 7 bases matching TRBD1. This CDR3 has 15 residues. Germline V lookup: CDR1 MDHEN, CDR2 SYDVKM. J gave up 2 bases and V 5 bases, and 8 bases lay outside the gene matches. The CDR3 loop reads CASSRTATGQETQYF. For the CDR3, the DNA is TGTGCCAGCAGTCGAACCGCGACAGGGCAAGAGACCCAGTACTTC. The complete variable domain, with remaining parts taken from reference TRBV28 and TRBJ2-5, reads DVKVTQSSRYLVKRTGEKVFLECVQDMDHENMFWYRQDPGLGLRLIYFSYDVKMKEKGDIPEGYSVSREKKERFSLILESASTNQTSMYLCASSRTATGQETQYFGPGTRLLVL.